The present T cell receptor (beta chain) was sequenced within a study of T-cell memory formation after mild COVID-19 (dated by TCRdb to the early 2020s). For context, the study as a whole: TCR sequence clusters from the two donors were largely donor specific. In a couple of donors, T-cell clones that expanded and contracted after mild COVID-19 were followed by sequencing TCRalpha and TCRbeta repertoires longitudinally. The cohort comprised two young, previously healthy adult volunteers, one female and one male.

Study-wide conclusions, independent of this receptor: Contracting CD4+ clones appeared mostly in the CM and EM memory subsets, whereas CD8+ clones were enriched in EMRA. Balanced CD4/CD8 phenotypes were observed for clones contracting from day 15 to 85, whereas a bias towards CD4+ was observed for a second wave of clones expanding from day 15 to 37. The study covered only a couple of mild cases, and larger cohorts including severe cases with pre-infection samples were considered necessary. Some responding clones were found in pre-infection memory, which suggests that pre-existing cross-reactive memory T cells took part in the SARS-CoV-2 response. Whether the second-wave clones peaking on day 37 were SARS-CoV-2 specific was not confirmed.

Ficoll-Paque density gradient centrifugation was the method used to isolate PBMCs. In this sample, this clonotype turned up many times. What antigen it recognizes has not been identified. There are no base qualities to consult, and no much larger clone falls within one base. Instrument on record: Illumina NovaSeq 6000. cDNA libraries for TCRalpha and TCRbeta were prepared by 5'RACE using constant-segment primers, with sample barcodes and unique molecular identifiers added. Trizol reagent was used to extract RNA from every sample. Amplification of the libraries took two PCR steps, and the second step added a second sample barcode plus Illumina TruSeq adapters. The libraries were sequenced on an Illumina NovaSeq using 2 x 150 bp paired-end reads. The authors' pipeline ran thus. Reads were demultiplexed and collapsed into UMI-guided consensus sequences with migec v1.2.7. Using mixcr v2.1.11, UMI consensuses were aligned to TRA and TRB V and J templates and then assembled into clonotypes. A clonotype was counted as expanded or contracted only if both edgeR and NoisET called the change significant, with noise models trained on biological replicates. For edgeR calls, a false discovery rate-adjusted p below 0.01 and a log2 fold-change threshold of 1 were applied. As an exploratory analysis of dynamics, max-normalized trajectories of the 1000 most abundant clonotypes were examined by PCA with hierarchical clustering. Separately sequenced CD4+ and CD8+ repertoires were used to assign a CD4 or CD8 phenotype to each responding clone. TCRdb cleaned the public reads at Q25 with fastp, built clones with MiXCR and kept in-frame beta chains. Rows merge per CDR3 protein into single entries with the most common DNA and genes. TCRdb assigned the V and J calls; the authors' analysis was not used. In all, the sample holds 130,000 to 150,000 distinct CDR3 sequences, and 5.5% to 7% of those were seen once. Clones ranked in the top ten supply under 2.5% of the sample.

The CDR3 spans 14 residues, from the cysteine through the phenylalanine. The kept DNA is CDR3 alone, 42 bases in frame from the first base. The germline V gene specifies SQVTM as CDR1 and ANQGSEA as CDR2. V is shortened by 5 bases, J by 3 bases, and the region joining them spans 17 bases. What was sequenced was PBMCs or a T cell subset sorted from them (not recorded which). The rearranged segments are TRBV29-1 and TRBJ2-7, with a weak D call of TRBD2 (7 bases match). This clonotype was sampled from an adult woman who had mild COVID-19 (a few samples of this study predate the infection). The sample titles of this study are shuffled in the database, so cell type and time point are left out; the donor was told from shared clones. The CDR3 region has the sequence CSVWEGQGNYEQYF. The DNA sequence is given as TGCAGCGTTTGGGAGGGCCAGGGGAACTACGAGCAGTACTTC.